The 22 T cell receptor beta chains reported below all come from one sample, sequenced in a study of human T cells and chemical hapten exposure. TCRdb re-called the RACE reads with MiXCR, one entry per CDR3 protein. The sample contains roughly 130,000 distinct CDR3 sequences, roughly 10% of which appear only once. Time point in this sample: patch test 3, about 24 weeks after DPC sensitization. As to treatment: therapeutic diphenylcyclopropenone sensitization with weekly scalp DPC. The specimen was whole blood, collected in connection with sensitization to the hapten diphenylcyclopropenone (DPC). The source of these receptors is a woman aged 50 to 65 with alopecia areata. Some clones in this sample may be carry-over from other donors' samples.

This clonotype was seen a few times. The rearrangement joins TRBV12-3 or TRBV12-4 to TRBJ1-2; D remains ambiguous. CDR3 length equals 13 residues. Trimming cost V 2 bases and J 2 bases, with 6 bases left between them. CDR3 amino acids: CASSLNRNYGYTF. The DNA for the CDR3 is TGTGCCAGCAGTTTAAACCGCAACTATGGCTACACCTTC.

The chain couples TRBV12-3 or TRBV12-4 to TRBJ2-1; TRBD2 is a possible D gene (6 bases). This CDR3 region has 13 residues. The germline V and J ends were trimmed by 4 bases and 10 bases, with 14 bases remaining between them. CDR3 loop: CASSSGGVGEQFF. DNA of the CDR3: TGTGCCAGCAGTTCCGGGGGTGTTGGGGAGCAGTTCTTC.

The chain has TRBV27 and TRBJ1-5; D is possibly TRBD1 (5 bases). V dropped 0 bases and J dropped 0 bases, with 12 bases sitting between them. This CDR3 contains 17 residues. The germline V gene encodes CDR1 MNHEY and CDR2 SMNVEV (reference sequence). CDR3 DNA sequence: TGTGCCAGCAGTTTATCGGGGGGGTGGGATAGCAATCAGCCCCAGCATTTT. As protein: CASSLSGGWDSNQPQHF.

This clonotype was observed at least ten times. CDR3 nucleotide sequence: TGCGCCAGCAGCTTGGAAGGGGATAGCAATCAGCCCCAGCATTTT. Its translation is CASSLEGDSNQPQHF. The chain joins TRBV5-1 to TRBJ1-5; D possibly corresponds to TRBD1 (5 bases). V shed 0 bases and J shed 0 bases, with 7 bases lying between them. CDR1 and CDR2 (germline): SGHRS, YFSETQ. The CDR3 covers 15 residues.

The chain joins TRBV6-2 or TRBV6-3 to TRBJ1-2; TRBD1 matches 8 bases. Germline V gene data show CDR1 as MNHEY and CDR2 as SVGEGT. The J segment lost 2 bases and the V segment lost 2 bases, leaving 4 bases of the junction unmatched. The length of the CDR3 is 15 residues. This CDR3 is CASSYVTGDNYGYTF. DNA of the CDR3: TGTGCCAGCAGTTACGTGACAGGGGACAACTATGGCTACACCTTC.

This clonotype was recorded a few times. The genes are TRBV29-1 and TRBJ1-5, with 8 bases lining up with TRBD1. The CDR3 is 13 amino acids. The J segment lost 7 bases and the V segment lost 7 bases, leaving 9 bases of the junction unmatched. Per germline, CDR1 SQVTM and CDR2 ANQGSEA. CDR3 nucleotide sequence: TGCAGCGCTACAGGGGGGTTAGGGCAGCCCCAGCATTTT. It specifies CSATGGLGQPQHF.

This clonotype was counted only a few times. The CDR3 DNA follows: TGTGCCAGCTCCCCGCAGGACTACACTGAAGCTTTCTTT. Protein product: CASSPQDYTEAFF. The rearrangement links TRBV28 to TRBJ1-1; D is ambiguous. CDR1 is MDHEN and CDR2 is SYDVKM in the germline V gene. V was cut by 8 bases and J by 3 bases, with 13 bases left in between. The CDR3 covers 13 residues.

This clonotype was picked up a small number of times. V gene TRBV11-2 combines with J gene TRBJ1-1; a weak D match, TRBD1 (5 bases). The CDR3 totals 13 residues. CDR1 and CDR2 (germline): SGHAT, FQNNGV. V gave up 5 bases and J gave up 5 bases, with 12 bases separating them. The CDR3 loop is CASSPSGGTEAFF. CDR3 sequence (DNA): TGTGCCAGCAGCCCGTCCGGGGGTACTGAAGCTTTCTTT.

As DNA, the CDR3 is TGTGCCAGCAGCCAGGCCAGGACTAGCACAGATACGCAGTATTTT. This codes for CASSQARTSTDTQYF. The rearrangement uses TRBV4-2 and TRBJ2-3, with a weak D call TRBD2 (5 bases). Germline assignment: CDR1 LGHNA and CDR2 YNFKEQ. The CDR3 extends over 15 amino acids. The V gene lost 3 bases and the J gene lost 0 bases, with 10 bases spanning the gap.

CDR3 protein: CASSQDEAGEWEKLFF. The CDR3 DNA reads TGCGCCAGCAGCCAAGATGAAGCAGGGGAATGGGAAAAACTGTTTTTT. The chain has TRBV4-1 and TRBJ1-4, with D possibly matching TRBD1 (6 bases). Per the germline V gene, CDR1 is MGHRA and CDR2 is YSYEKL. Trimming removed 0 bases from V and 8 bases from J, with 16 bases in between. The CDR3 covers 16 residues.

The chain combines TRBV27 with TRBJ2-1; D may be TRBD2 (7 bases). The CDR3 length is 16 residues. Germline assignment: CDR1 MNHEY and CDR2 SMNVEV (reference sequence). The V end lost 4 bases, the J end lost 4 bases, and 17 bases lay between the germline ends. This CDR3 is CASSSKGGEEYNEQFF. The CDR3 nucleotides read TGTGCCAGCAGTTCAAAAGGGGGGGAAGAATACAATGAGCAGTTCTTC.

Details on this clonotype: A much larger clone differs by one base, so this may be a read error. The rearrangement links TRBV6-2 or TRBV6-3 to TRBJ1-6; possibly TRBD1 for D (6 bases). CDR1 is MNHEY and CDR2 is SVGEGT in the germline V gene. The CDR3 contains 14 residues. The CDR3 nucleotides are TGTGCCAGCAGGAGACAGGAGGGGAATTCACCCCTCAACTTT. Protein: CASRRQEGNSPLNF.

This clonotype was observed many times. This chain connects TRBV5-6 to TRBJ1-1; no clear D gene. The germline gives CDR1 SGHDT, CDR2 YYEEEE. V lost 1 base to trimming and J lost 4 bases, with 2 bases between them. CDR3 size: 11 residues. The chain's CDR3 is CASSLTTEAFF. The CDR3 region has the DNA TGTGCCAGCAGCTTGACCACTGAAGCTTTCTTT.

The J gene is TRBJ1-5, the V gene TRBV7-3; D may be TRBD1 (5 bases). This CDR3 has 15 residues. Germline CDR1 SGHTA, CDR2 FQGTGA. With 8 bases removed from V and 1 base from J, the gap between germline ends came to 15 bases. The CDR3 DNA sequence: TGTGCCAGCCGCCTCCGACAGAGGAGCAATCAGCCCCAGCATTTT. Translated: CASRLRQRSNQPQHF.

There are many counts of this clonotype. The chain combines TRBV6-6 with TRBJ2-1; 8 bases are a match to TRBD2. V lost 5 bases to trimming and J lost 9 bases; unmatched junction nucleotides: 6. This CDR3 region has 13 residues. Per the germline V gene, CDR1 is MNHNY and CDR2 is SVGAGI (reference sequence). The CDR3 DNA sequence: TGTGCCAGCAGTACATCCAGCGGGGGTGAGCAGTTCTTC. As protein: CASSTSSGGEQFF.

Notes on this clonotype: Just one base apart from a much larger clone, this may be a read error. The rearrangement links TRBV6-5 to TRBJ2-3, with D possibly being TRBD1 (5 bases). Germline V CDR1 and CDR2: MNHEY, SVGAGI. The CDR3 has 15 amino acids. V shed 5 bases and J shed 4 bases, with 16 bases lying between them. CDR3 region: CASSRFVGLPDTQYF. CDR3 DNA sequence: TGTGCCAGCAGTCGCTTTGTGGGGCTACCAGATACGCAGTATTTT.

The J gene is TRBJ2-7, the V gene TRBV7-9; D gene unclear. This CDR3 contains 13 residues. Germline CDR1 reads SEHNR; CDR2 reads FQNEAQ (reference sequence). Trimming shortened V by 3 bases and J by 1 base, and 7 bases separated the two germline ends. CDR3 loop: CASSFGASYEQYF. CDR3 DNA: TGTGCCAGCAGCTTTGGTGCTTCCTACGAGCAGTACTTC.

The chain employs TRBV5-6 and TRBJ2-1, with TRBD2 as a possible D gene (7 bases). CDR3 size: 16 residues. Per the germline V gene, CDR1 is SGHDT and CDR2 is YYEEEE. The ends were cut back, 2 bases at V and 2 bases at J, with 14 bases in the middle. CDR3 nucleotides: TGTGCCAGCAGCTTTCTGTGGGGGGGCACCTACAATGAGCAGTTCTTC. This sequence encodes CASSFLWGGTYNEQFF.

The rearrangement links TRBV18 to TRBJ2-1, with D maybe TRBD2 (6 bases). Germline V gene data show CDR1 as KGHSH and CDR2 as LQKENI. Trimming stripped 6 bases from V and 3 bases from J, with 15 bases between. There are 15 residues in the CDR3. The CDR3 DNA sequence: TGTGCCAGCTCCCCGAGGGGACTGGACTACAATGAGCAGTTCTTC. Amino acids: CASSPRGLDYNEQFF.

Details on this clonotype: This may be a read error, as it is one base from a much larger clone. The chain combines TRBV5-1 with TRBJ2-5; 7 nucleotides align to TRBD2. The CDR3 has 14 amino acids. CDR1 SGHRS and CDR2 YFSETQ come from the germline V gene. CDR3 residues: CASGLGGVGETQYF. DNA of the CDR3: TGCGCCAGCGGCTTGGGAGGGGTCGGAGAGACCCAGTACTTC.

This clonotype was recorded a few times. J is TRBJ1-4 and V is TRBV7-2, with unresolved D. The V end lost 3 bases, the J end lost 5 bases, and 13 bases lay between the germline ends. Germline CDR1 reads SGHTA; CDR2 reads FQGNSA. The CDR3 is made up of 15 amino acids. The CDR3 region has the DNA TGTGCCAGCAGCTTGAGTTCAGGCTCGAATGAAAAACTGTTTTTT. It yields the protein CASSLSSGSNEKLFF.

This chain joins TRBV12-3 or TRBV12-4 and TRBJ2-3, with D possibly called TRBD1 or TRBD2 (5 bases each). The germline V and J ends were trimmed by 2 bases and 3 bases, with 15 bases remaining between them. The CDR3 runs 16 residues. The CDR3 DNA reads TGTGCCAGCAGTTTATACCTTGGGGGTACGACAGATACGCAGTATTTT. Translated, it gives CASSLYLGGTTDTQYF.